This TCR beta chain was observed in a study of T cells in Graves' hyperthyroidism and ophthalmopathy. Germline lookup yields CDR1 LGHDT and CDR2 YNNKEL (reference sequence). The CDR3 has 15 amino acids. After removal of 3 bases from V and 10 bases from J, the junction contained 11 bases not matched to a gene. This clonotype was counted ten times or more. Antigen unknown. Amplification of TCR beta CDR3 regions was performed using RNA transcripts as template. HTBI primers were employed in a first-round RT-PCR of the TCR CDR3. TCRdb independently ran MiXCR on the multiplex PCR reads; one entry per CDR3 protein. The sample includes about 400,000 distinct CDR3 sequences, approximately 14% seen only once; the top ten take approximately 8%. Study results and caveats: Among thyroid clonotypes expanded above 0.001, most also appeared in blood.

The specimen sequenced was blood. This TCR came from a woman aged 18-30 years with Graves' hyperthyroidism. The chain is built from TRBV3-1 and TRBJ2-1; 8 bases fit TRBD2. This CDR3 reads CASSHSSGPGLEQFF. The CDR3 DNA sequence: TGTGCCAGCAGCCATTCTAGCGGGCCAGGGCTCGAGCAGTTCTTC.